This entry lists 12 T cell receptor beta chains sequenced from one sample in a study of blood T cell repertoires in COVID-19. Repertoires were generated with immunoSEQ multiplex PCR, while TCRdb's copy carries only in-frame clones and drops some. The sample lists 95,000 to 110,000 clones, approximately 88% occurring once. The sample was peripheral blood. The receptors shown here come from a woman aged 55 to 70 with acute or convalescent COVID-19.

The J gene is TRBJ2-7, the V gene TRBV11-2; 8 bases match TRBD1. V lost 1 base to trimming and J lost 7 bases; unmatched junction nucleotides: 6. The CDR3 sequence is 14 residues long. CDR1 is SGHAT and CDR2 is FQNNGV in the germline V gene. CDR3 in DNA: TGTGCCAGCAGCTTAGGGACAGGGATGTTGGAGCAGTACTTC. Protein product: CASSLGTGMLEQYF.

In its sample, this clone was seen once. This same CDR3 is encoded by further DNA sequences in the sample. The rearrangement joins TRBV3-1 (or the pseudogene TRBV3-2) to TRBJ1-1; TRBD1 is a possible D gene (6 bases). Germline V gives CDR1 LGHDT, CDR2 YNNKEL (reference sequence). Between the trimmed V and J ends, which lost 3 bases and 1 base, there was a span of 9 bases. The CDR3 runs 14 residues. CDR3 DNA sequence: TGTGCCAGCAGCCAGGTACAGGGGAACACTGAAGCTTTCTTT. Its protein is CASSQVQGNTEAFF.

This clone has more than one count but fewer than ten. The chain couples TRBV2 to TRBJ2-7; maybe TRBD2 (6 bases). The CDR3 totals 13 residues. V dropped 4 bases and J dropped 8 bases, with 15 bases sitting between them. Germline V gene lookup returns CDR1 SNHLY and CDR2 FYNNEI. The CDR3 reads CASSVGRDRQQYV. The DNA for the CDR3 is TGTGCCAGCAGTGTGGGGCGGGATCGTCAGCAGTACGTC.

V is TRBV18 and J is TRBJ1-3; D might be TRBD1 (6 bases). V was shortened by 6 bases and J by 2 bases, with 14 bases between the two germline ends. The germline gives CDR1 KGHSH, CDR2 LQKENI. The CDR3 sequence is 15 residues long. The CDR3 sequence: CASSEQGVTGNTIYF. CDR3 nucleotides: TGTGCCAGCTCGGAACAGGGCGTTACTGGAAACACCATATATTTT. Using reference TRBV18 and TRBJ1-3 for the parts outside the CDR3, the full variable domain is NAGVMQNPRHLVRRRGQEARLRCSPMKGHSHVYWYRQLPEEGLKFMVYLQKENIIDESGMPKERFSAEFPKEGPSILRIQQVVRGDSAAYFCASSEQGVTGNTIYFGEGSWLTVV.

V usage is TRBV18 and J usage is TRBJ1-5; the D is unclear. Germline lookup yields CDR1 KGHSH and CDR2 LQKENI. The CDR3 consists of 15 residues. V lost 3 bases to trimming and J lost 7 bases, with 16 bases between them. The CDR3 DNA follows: TGTGCCAGCTCACCGGCTGGAGATGCGGTCCAGCCCCAGCATTTT. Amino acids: CASSPAGDAVQPQHF.

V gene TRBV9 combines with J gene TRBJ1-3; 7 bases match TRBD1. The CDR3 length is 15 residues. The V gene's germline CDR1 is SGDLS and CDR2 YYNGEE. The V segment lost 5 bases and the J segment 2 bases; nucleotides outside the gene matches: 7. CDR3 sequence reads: CASSIDTGAGNTIYF. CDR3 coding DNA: TGTGCCAGCAGTATAGATACAGGGGCTGGAAACACCATATATTTT.

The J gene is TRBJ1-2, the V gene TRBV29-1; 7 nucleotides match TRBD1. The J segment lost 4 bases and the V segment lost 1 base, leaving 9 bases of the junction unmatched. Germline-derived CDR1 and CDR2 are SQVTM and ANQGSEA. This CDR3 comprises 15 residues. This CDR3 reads CSVEGGKDRIYGYTF. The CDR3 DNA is TGCAGCGTTGAAGGGGGTAAGGACAGGATCTATGGCTACACCTTC.

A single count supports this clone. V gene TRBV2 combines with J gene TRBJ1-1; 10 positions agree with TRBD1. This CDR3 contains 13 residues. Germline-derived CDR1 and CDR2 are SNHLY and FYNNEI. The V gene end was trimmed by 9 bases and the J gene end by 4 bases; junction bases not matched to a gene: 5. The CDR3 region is CASWDRGTTEAFF. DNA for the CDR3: TGTGCCAGTTGGGACAGGGGAACCACTGAAGCTTTCTTT.

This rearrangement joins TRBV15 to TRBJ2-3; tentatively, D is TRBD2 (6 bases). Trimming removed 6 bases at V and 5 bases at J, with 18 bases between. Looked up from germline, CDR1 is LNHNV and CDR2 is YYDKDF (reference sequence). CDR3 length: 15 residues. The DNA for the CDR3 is TGTGCCACCAGACGCGGGGCGGGATACGGAGATACGCAGTATTTT. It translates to CATRRGAGYGDTQYF.

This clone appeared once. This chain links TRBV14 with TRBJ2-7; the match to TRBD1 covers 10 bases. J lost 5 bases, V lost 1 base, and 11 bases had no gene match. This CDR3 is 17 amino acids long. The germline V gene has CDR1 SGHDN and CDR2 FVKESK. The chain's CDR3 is CASSQAIGTGVTHEQYF. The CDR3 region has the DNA TGTGCCAGCAGCCAAGCCATAGGGACAGGGGTAACCCACGAGCAGTACTTC.

The CDR3 reads CASSFPGRTNTGELFF. CDR3 nucleotides: TGTGCCAGCAGTTTCCCGGGTCGCACTAACACCGGGGAGCTGTTTTTT. The chain carries TRBV5-4 and TRBJ2-2; unclear D gene. The germline V gene encodes CDR1 SGHNT and CDR2 YYREEE (reference sequence). Trimming removed 5 bases from V and 2 bases from J, with 16 bases in between. This CDR3 comprises 16 residues. The complete variable domain, with remaining parts taken from reference TRBV5-4 and TRBJ2-2, reads ETGVTQSPTHLIKTRGQQVTLRCSSQSGHNTVSWYQQALGQGPQFIFQYYREEENGRGNFPPRFSGLQFPNYSSELNVNALELDDSALYLCASSFPGRTNTGELFFGEGSRLTVL.

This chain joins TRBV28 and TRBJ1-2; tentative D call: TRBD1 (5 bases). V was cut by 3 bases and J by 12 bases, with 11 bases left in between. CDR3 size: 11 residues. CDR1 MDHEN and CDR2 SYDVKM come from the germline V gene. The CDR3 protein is CASSFGRVHTF. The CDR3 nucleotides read TGTGCCAGCAGTTTCGGCAGGGTACACACCTTC.